Presented here are 3 T cell receptor beta chains from one specimen sequenced in a study of cytomegalovirus exposure and HLA in healthy donors. Primers: 60 Vbeta forward and 13 Jbeta reverse. Some clones are missing from TCRdb's copy, which holds only in-frame ones; the method was immunoSEQ multiplex PCR. The table has about 96,000 clones, about 70% seen once; the top ten hold roughly 13%. Sequenced input: PBMCs. The receptors come from a woman in her 70s in good health and CMV-seropositive.

J is TRBJ2-1 and V is TRBV11-2; the match to TRBD2 covers 10 bases. Germline trimming cut 1 base from V and 9 bases from J; bases unmatched to any gene: 3. The V gene's germline CDR1 is SGHAT and CDR2 FQNNGV. This CDR3 contains 14 residues. CDR3 nucleotide sequence: TGTGCCAGCAGCTTAGCAGCGGGAGGGCTTGAGCAGTTCTTC. It is translated as CASSLAAGGLEQFF.

The rearrangement joins TRBV28 to TRBJ2-7; 9 positions agree with TRBD1. The CDR3 is 13 residues long. Trimming removed 6 bases from V and 6 bases from J; junction bases left unmatched: 6. Looked up from germline, CDR1 is MDHEN and CDR2 is SYDVKM. The CDR3 is CASRGQGDVEQYF. The CDR3 DNA sequence: TGTGCCAGCAGGGGACAGGGCGATGTCGAGCAGTACTTC.

This clone was observed a handful of times. The chain joins TRBV7-8 to TRBJ1-5, with TRBD1 matching over 8 bases. The germline CDR1 and CDR2 sequences are SGHVS and FQNEAQ. The CDR3 contains 17 residues. The trim removed 5 bases at V and 1 base at J, leaving 10 bases unmatched. CDR3 DNA sequence: TGTGCCAGCAGCCCCAAAAGACAGGGGCCGAGCAATCAGCCCCAGCATTTT. Protein sequence: CASSPKRQGPSNQPQHF.